What follows are 9 T cell receptor beta chains derived from one specimen sequenced in a study of cytomegalovirus exposure and HLA in healthy donors. PCR involved 60 Vbeta and 13 Jbeta primers. Assay used: immunoSEQ multiplex PCR; TCRdb lists only in-frame clones, some missing. In the table there are about 160,000 clones, roughly 80% of which are singletons. Specimen: PBMCs. Source of these receptors: a woman between 25 and 40 years old in good health and CMV-seropositive.

This chain uses TRBV7-9 with TRBJ2-1, with 9 positions matching TRBD2. With V trimmed by 2 bases and J by 4 bases, 3 bases remained unmatched. Germline V gives CDR1 SEHNR, CDR2 FQNEAQ (reference sequence). The CDR3 runs 15 residues. The CDR3 DNA sequence: TGTGCCAGCAGCTTAATGGCGGGGGGGTACAATGAGCAGTTCTTC. Translated, it gives CASSLMAGGYNEQFF.

This clone is a singleton in its sample. The rearrangement uses TRBV7-9 and TRBJ1-1, with D perhaps TRBD1 (5 bases). V was pared by 3 bases and J by 10 bases, with 12 bases between. Germline V gene sequence: CDR1 SEHNR, CDR2 FQNEAQ (reference sequence). This CDR3 contains 12 residues. The CDR3 here is CASSFSDRGAFF. The CDR3 region has the DNA TGTGCCAGCAGCTTCTCAGACAGAGGAGCTTTCTTT.

In the case of this clone: This same CDR3 is encoded by further DNA sequences in the sample. The chain carries TRBV5-4 and TRBJ1-2; possible D gene TRBD1, 5 bases. Germline V CDR1 and CDR2: SGHNT, YYREEE (reference sequence). Trimming removed 4 bases from V and 1 base from J, with 8 bases in between. The CDR3 totals 13 residues. CDR3 in DNA: TGTGCCAGCAGCCCAGACAGTAACTATGGCTACACCTTC. It translates to CASSPDSNYGYTF.

This clone was detected once. The chain recombines TRBV21-1 with TRBJ1-3. TRBV21-1 corresponds to a pseudogene. This CDR3 comprises 13 residues. The CDR3: CASPSSSGNTIYF. The DNA for the CDR3 is TGTGCCAGCCCTTCGAGCTCTGGAAACACCATATATTTT.

This chain joins TRBV6-5 and TRBJ2-1, with D perhaps TRBD1 (6 bases). With 3 bases removed from V and 10 bases from J, the gap between germline ends came to 13 bases. Germline lookup yields CDR1 MNHEY and CDR2 SVGAGI. The CDR3 runs 13 residues. The CDR3 region is CASSYTRGREQFF. DNA of the CDR3: TGTGCCAGCAGTTATACCAGGGGAAGAGAGCAGTTCTTC.

V gene TRBV30 combines with J gene TRBJ1-2; weak D call: TRBD1 (5 bases). Looked up from germline, CDR1 is GTSNPN and CDR2 is SVGIG (reference sequence). The CDR3 is 19 amino acids. V was cut by 1 base and J by 0 bases, with 24 bases left in between. The chain's CDR3 is CAWSEMIGGMGLANYGYTF. DNA for the CDR3: TGTGCCTGGAGTGAGATGATTGGGGGGATGGGATTGGCTAACTATGGCTACACCTTC.

DNA of the CDR3: TGTGCCATCAAAGAGGAGGGGAATGAGCAGTTCTTC. Its translation is CAIKEEGNEQFF. The rearrangement joins TRBV2 to TRBJ2-1; possibly TRBD2 for D (6 bases). This CDR3 comprises 12 residues. Germline values: CDR1 SNHLY, CDR2 FYNNEI. Deletions cut 10 bases from V and 7 bases from J, with 14 bases between. Variable domain in full (rest from reference TRBV2 and TRBJ2-1): EPEVTQTPSHQVTQMGQEVILRCVPISNHLYFYWYRQILGQKVEFLVSFYNNEISEKSEIFDDQFSVERPDGSNFTLKIRSTKLEDSAMYFCAIKEEGNEQFFGPGTRLTVL.

The chain carries TRBV7-9 and TRBJ2-2, with 12 nucleotides matching TRBD1. J was trimmed by 6 bases and V by 5 bases; bases with no gene match: 13. From germline, CDR1 is SEHNR and CDR2 FQNEAQ (reference sequence). The CDR3 runs to 18 residues. The CDR3: CASSPIPGQGARAGELFF. The CDR3, as DNA: TGTGCCAGCAGCCCTATACCGGGACAGGGGGCTCGGGCCGGGGAGCTGTTTTTT.

V and J are TRBV2 and TRBJ2-5, with 8 bases that match TRBD2. Germline V CDR1 and CDR2: SNHLY, FYNNEI. Losses at the gene ends were 4 bases for V and 4 bases for J; bases not matched to a gene: 5. There are 14 residues in the CDR3. CDR3 loop: CASSGGTRGETQYF. CDR3 nucleotides: TGTGCCAGCAGTGGGGGGACTAGGGGAGAGACCCAGTACTTC.